The 32 T cell receptor beta chains below all came from one sample that was sequenced in a study of molecular identifiers for immune sequencing clone quantification. Via MiXCR, TCRdb re-called the PCR reads, giving one row per CDR3 protein. The sample comprises tens of thousands of distinct CDR3 sequences, 15% to 20% of which are singletons, and approximately 1% rests with the top ten. The specimen sequenced was naive CD8+ T cells from blood, with Jurkat cell RNA spiked in. Subset noted: FACS-sorted CD8+CD4-CCR7+CD45RA+ naive T cells. The source of these receptors is a human donor in good health. Some libraries in this study had Jurkat cell RNA spiked in.

With respect to this clonotype: This could be a read error, since a much larger clone is one nucleotide away. The chain joins TRBV27 to TRBJ2-1; D gene unclear. V lost 5 bases to trimming and J lost 8 bases, with 13 bases between them. This CDR3 region has 13 residues. Germline CDR1 is MNHEY and CDR2 is SMNVEV (reference sequence). This CDR3 reads CASSPRHLDEQFF. DNA of the CDR3: TGTGCCAGCAGTCCCCGACACTTGGATGAGCAGTTCTTC.

This clonotype was found many times. J is TRBJ2-7 and V is TRBV5-1; 9 nucleotides line up with TRBD1. Looked up from germline, CDR1 is SGHRS and CDR2 is YFSETQ. The CDR3 is made up of 15 amino acids. The V and J ends lost 3 bases and 7 bases, in that order; junction bases with no gene match: 11. CDR3 sequence reads: CASSSDRGGLEEQYF. For the CDR3, the DNA is TGCGCCAGCAGCTCCGACAGGGGGGGGCTAGAGGAGCAGTACTTC.

This clonotype has a count of ten or more. The chain links TRBV12-3 or TRBV12-4 to TRBJ2-5; no firm D call. The CDR3 loop spans 13 amino acids. Trimming cost V 6 bases and J 2 bases, with 10 bases left between them. In nucleotides, the CDR3 is TGTGCCAGCAGGGCCGCGGCGCAAGAGACCCAGTACTTC. It codes for CASRAAAQETQYF.

The table lists this clonotype with many counts. A read error may account for a junction end that differs from germline. The rearrangement links TRBV12-3 or TRBV12-4 to TRBJ2-3; the D is unclear. The CDR3 loop spans 9 amino acids. The CDR3 DNA reads TGTGCCAGCAGTTTTTTTGGTCCCTTT. Translation: CASSFFGPF.

The table lists this clonotype with many counts. V and J are TRBV10-1 and TRBJ2-3; D is unclear. The CDR3 is 17 amino acids. Per germline, CDR1 WNHNN and CDR2 SYGVQD (reference sequence). V was pared by 0 bases and J by 0 bases, with 13 bases between. CDR3 sequence: CASSESTLVSSTDTQYF. CDR3 DNA sequence: TGCGCCAGCAGTGAGTCGACCCTAGTGAGTAGCACAGATACGCAGTATTTT.

This clonotype was found many times. CDR3 protein: CAISGGLAGGPSSYEQYF. The CDR3 nucleotides read TGTGCCATCAGTGGGGGACTAGCGGGGGGCCCGAGCTCCTACGAGCAGTACTTC. The chain has TRBV10-3 and TRBJ2-7, with TRBD2 matching over 15 bases. The CDR3 loop spans 18 amino acids. With V trimmed by 4 bases and J by 0 bases, 7 bases remained unmatched. The germline V gene encodes CDR1 ENHRY and CDR2 SYGVKD.

This clonotype has ten or more counts. The chain couples TRBV23-1 to TRBJ2-7; D may be TRBD1 (6 bases). TRBV23-1 is sorted into the ORF group, with uncertain function. Trimming left V 4 bases short and J 2 bases short, with 12 bases between. The CDR3 runs 14 residues. In nucleotides, the CDR3 is TGCGCCAGCAGTCTATGGGACACTACCTACGAGCAGTACTTC. It is translated as CASSLWDTTYEQYF.

This clonotype has at least ten counts. The rearrangement joins TRBV3-1 to TRBJ2-3, with a tentative D call TRBD1 (6 bases). Germline assignment: CDR1 LGHDT and CDR2 YNNKEL (reference sequence). V was pared by 1 base and J by 2 bases, with 13 bases between. The CDR3 has 16 residues. Here the CDR3 DNA reads TGTGCCAGCAGCCAAGTTTGGAACAGGGCCACAGATACGCAGTATTTT. It is translated as CASSQVWNRATDTQYF.

This clonotype was detected ten times or more. J is TRBJ1-1 and V is TRBV4-1; D not certain. V lost 7 bases to trimming and J lost 5 bases, with 14 bases between them. This CDR3 region has 13 residues. In germline, CDR1 is MGHRA, CDR2 YSYEKL. Here the CDR3 reads CASNPDPETEAFF. The CDR3 region has the DNA TGCGCCAGCAACCCTGACCCCGAGACTGAAGCTTTCTTT.

In its sample, this clonotype was seen once. The CDR3 DNA sequence: TGTGCCACCAGTGAGTCCCGGGACAGCTACACCGGGGAGCTGTTTTTT. It translates to CATSESRDSYTGELFF. The chain is built from TRBV24-1 and TRBJ2-2, with 7 positions matching TRBD1. Germline V gene sequence: CDR1 KGHDR, CDR2 SFDVKD. V lost 4 bases and J lost 3; bases outside the gene matches: 7. This CDR3 is 16 amino acids long.

This clonotype appeared many times. The V and J genes are TRBV27 and TRBJ2-7, with 8 nucleotides matching TRBD2. CDR1 is MNHEY, CDR2 SMNVEV, per germline (reference sequence). The CDR3 contains 13 residues. The V segment lost 5 bases and the J segment 4 bases; nucleotides outside the gene matches: 4. The chain's CDR3 is CASSAGRGYEQYF. CDR3 nucleotides: TGTGCCAGCAGTGCCGGGAGGGGTTACGAGCAGTACTTC.

This clonotype was seen repeatedly, ten times or more. The V call is TRBV5-5, the J call TRBJ2-3, with TRBD2 identical over 12 bases. The ends lost 0 bases at V and 3 bases at J; junction bases unmatched: 8. This CDR3 has 18 residues. Per the germline V gene, CDR1 is SGHKS and CDR2 is YYEKEE (reference sequence). The CDR3 nucleotides read TGTGCCAGCAGCTTGGCGGGTCGACTAGCGGGAGTAACAGATACGCAGTATTTT. Translation: CASSLAGRLAGVTDTQYF.

This clonotype was seen repeatedly, ten times or more. This rearrangement joins TRBV9 to TRBJ1-2; 8 bases are shared with TRBD1. After removal of 3 bases from V and 4 bases from J, the junction contained 8 bases not matched to a gene. In germline, CDR1 is SGDLS, CDR2 YYNGEE. The CDR3 is 15 amino acids. The CDR3 sequence is CASSAGQDRVYGYTF. CDR3 DNA: TGTGCCAGCAGCGCGGGACAGGATCGAGTCTATGGCTACACCTTC.

This clonotype is medium-sized. This sequence joins TRBV28 and TRBJ2-7; perhaps TRBD1 as D (5 bases). Trimming pared 2 bases from V and 5 bases from J, leaving 7 bases between. The CDR3 sequence is 12 residues long. Looked up from germline, CDR1 is MDHEN and CDR2 is SYDVKM. The CDR3 DNA is TGTGCCAGCAGTTTAGTAGGGGACGAGCAGTACTTC. Amino acid sequence: CASSLVGDEQYF.

This clonotype was seen at least ten times. J is TRBJ2-3 and V is TRBV20-1, with 12 bases aligning to TRBD2. The J segment lost 4 bases and the V segment lost 1 base, leaving 9 bases of the junction unmatched. Germline CDR1 is DFQATT and CDR2 is SNEGSKA (reference sequence). This CDR3 has 17 residues. The CDR3: CSARVWTSGKEADTQYF. The DNA for the CDR3 is TGCAGTGCTAGAGTATGGACTAGCGGGAAGGAGGCAGATACGCAGTATTTT.

This clonotype was detected many times. The genes are TRBV7-2 and TRBJ2-7, with TRBD2 matching 11 bases. CDR1 SGHTA and CDR2 FQGNSA come from the germline V gene. With V trimmed by 4 bases and J by 2 bases, 1 base remained unmatched. This CDR3 is 14 amino acids long. Here the CDR3 DNA reads TGTGCCAGCAGCTCGGGACTAGCGGCCTACGAGCAGTACTTC. Translation: CASSSGLAAYEQYF.

This clonotype was counted at least ten times. The V gene is TRBV5-6, the J gene TRBJ2-7; TRBD1 aligns across 9 bases. In germline, CDR1 is SGHDT, CDR2 YYEEEE. CDR3 length equals 13 residues. J gave up 5 bases and V 3 bases, and 3 bases lay outside the gene matches. CDR3 loop: CASSYRGHHEQYF. The CDR3 nucleotides are TGTGCCAGCAGCTACAGGGGGCACCACGAGCAGTACTTC.

Ten or more counts support this clonotype. The chain uses TRBV19 and TRBJ1-1; the D gene is possibly TRBD1 (5 bases). V lost 4 bases and J 0 bases, leaving 12 bases between the germline ends. The germline V gene encodes CDR1 LNHDA and CDR2 SQIVND (reference sequence). There are 15 residues in the CDR3. The CDR3 protein is CASSSVWGMNTEAFF. In DNA form, the CDR3 reads TGTGCCAGTAGTAGCGTTTGGGGCATGAACACTGAAGCTTTCTTT.

This clonotype occurred many times. J is TRBJ2-1 and V is TRBV11-2; D is possibly TRBD2 (5 bases). The V gene's germline CDR1 is SGHAT and CDR2 FQNNGV. V gave up 5 bases and J gave up 15 bases, with 17 bases separating them. CDR3 size: 12 residues. The CDR3 nucleotides are TGTGCCAGCAGCCTCGGGGTCGCCAGCGGGTTCTTC. This encodes CASSLGVASGFF.

CDR3 region: CASSLPPNTEAFF. CDR3 bases: TGTGCCAGCAGCCTGCCCCCGAACACTGAAGCTTTCTTT. The chain recombines TRBV7-9 with TRBJ1-1; no clear D gene. This CDR3 is built from 13 residues. Between the trimmed V and J ends, which lost 5 bases and 1 base, there was a span of 8 bases. Germline loops: CDR1 SEHNR, CDR2 FQNEAQ (reference sequence).

Many counts were recorded for this clonotype. V is TRBV28 and J is TRBJ2-7, with 8 bases fitting TRBD2. CDR3 size: 14 residues. The trim removed 5 bases at V and 6 bases at J, leaving 9 bases unmatched. Germline V lookup: CDR1 MDHEN, CDR2 SYDVKM. The CDR3: CASSPPALAGEQYF. The CDR3 nucleotides read TGTGCCAGCAGTCCCCCGGCCCTAGCGGGCGAGCAGTACTTC.

This clonotype occurred many times. J is TRBJ2-3 and V is TRBV12-3 or TRBV12-4; 8 bases are a match to TRBD1. The CDR3 is 15 residues long. The V and J ends lost 3 bases and 2 bases, in that order; junction bases with no gene match: 4. CDR3 protein: CASSFQGANTDTQYF. In nucleotides, the CDR3 is TGTGCCAGCAGTTTTCAGGGGGCGAACACAGATACGCAGTATTTT.

This rearrangement joins TRBV29-1 to TRBJ1-1; no firm D call. The CDR3 sequence is 16 residues long. Trimming took off 4 bases at V and 1 base at J, with 19 bases between the two ends. Germline V gene data show CDR1 as SQVTM and CDR2 as ANQGSEA. As DNA, the CDR3 is TGCAGCGTTGTAGAAGTGGACCCCTACGAGAACACTGAAGCTTTCTTT. This translates into CSVVEVDPYENTEAFF.

This clonotype was observed a single time. Since the CDR3 does not end with the conserved phenylalanine or tryptophan, this likely comes from a read error. The chain has TRBV4-1 and TRBJ2-7; D is ambiguous. Germline lookup yields CDR1 MGHRA and CDR2 YSYEKL. The CDR3 is 16 residues long. As DNA, the CDR3 is TGCGCCAGCAGCCAAGATCTTTCCCTGGGGTCCTACGTGCAGTACCTC. Protein sequence: CASSQDLSLGSYVQYL.

This clonotype has ten or more counts. The V gene is TRBV28, the J gene TRBJ2-3, with D possibly TRBD1 on 6 matching bases. V lost 2 bases and J 4 bases, leaving 13 bases between the germline ends. The CDR3 is 15 amino acids. The germline V gene encodes CDR1 MDHEN and CDR2 SYDVKM. The CDR3 sequence is CASSLSTGPADTQYF. The CDR3 coding sequence is TGTGCCAGCAGTTTAAGCACAGGGCCCGCAGATACGCAGTATTTT.

This clonotype showed up many times. The V and J genes are TRBV27 and TRBJ2-3, with 9 bases that match TRBD2. The length of the CDR3 is 15 residues. With V trimmed by 0 bases and J by 3 bases, 1 base remained unmatched. Per the germline V gene, CDR1 is MNHEY and CDR2 is SMNVEV (reference sequence). CDR3 sequence reads: CASSLSTSGTDTQYF. The CDR3 DNA is TGTGCCAGCAGTTTATCGACTAGCGGAACAGATACGCAGTATTTT.

This clonotype was seen a handful of times. The chain is built from TRBV10-2 and TRBJ2-1; 8 bases fit TRBD1. Per germline, CDR1 WSHSY and CDR2 SAAADI. This CDR3 is built from 14 residues. V lost 5 bases and J lost 5; bases outside the gene matches: 5. DNA for the CDR3: TGCGCCAGCAGTATGGACAGGGCAAACAATGAGCAGTTCTTC. Translating it yields CASSMDRANNEQFF.

This clonotype was counted ten times or more. The chain employs TRBV7-9 and TRBJ2-3; 11 bases align to TRBD2. V lost 4 bases to trimming and J lost 4 bases; unmatched junction nucleotides: 4. The CDR3 is made up of 15 amino acids. Germline CDR1 reads SEHNR; CDR2 reads FQNEAQ (reference sequence). CDR3 coding DNA: TGTGCCAGCAGCTCTTCTAGCGGGGGGTCAGATACGCAGTATTTT. This gives the protein CASSSSSGGSDTQYF.

V and J are TRBV24-1 and TRBJ2-1, with TRBD2 matching over 13 bases. The germline V gene has CDR1 KGHDR and CDR2 SFDVKD. V lost 4 bases to trimming and J lost 8 bases; unmatched junction nucleotides: 7. CDR3 length: 16 residues. CDR3 sequence (DNA): TGTGCCACCAGTGAGGGGACTAGCGGGGATTTCTATGAGCAGTTCTTC. It codes for CATSEGTSGDFYEQFF.

This clonotype was picked up many times. CDR3 DNA sequence: TGCAGTGCTAGAGATATGCTAGCGGGTACAGGCACAGATACGCAGTATTTT. This codes for CSARDMLAGTGTDTQYF. V usage is TRBV20-1 and J usage is TRBJ2-3; TRBD2 matches at 8 bases. This CDR3 is built from 17 residues. Germline lookup yields CDR1 DFQATT and CDR2 SNEGSKA (reference sequence). Trimming took 0 bases from V and 1 from J; bases not matched to a gene: 9.

Concerning this clonotype itself: This may be a read error, as it is one base from a much larger clone. The chain has TRBV27 and TRBJ2-1; tentative D call: TRBD2 (5 bases). Trimming removed 0 bases from V and 6 bases from J, with 12 bases in between. The CDR3 extends over 15 amino acids. From germline, CDR1 is MNHEY and CDR2 SMNVEV (reference sequence). CDR3 coding DNA: TGTGCCAGCAGTTTATCCTCGGGGATCTGCAATGAGCAGTTCTTC. Its protein is CASSLSSGICNEQFF.

This clonotype was seen many times. V usage is TRBV11-2 and J usage is TRBJ1-1, with TRBD1 matching 9 bases. Trimming at V came to 5 bases and at J to 5 bases, leaving 6 bases not matched to a gene. Germline-derived CDR1 and CDR2 are SGHAT and FQNNGV. This CDR3 has 14 residues. CDR3 in DNA: TGTGCCAGCAGCCGGGGGACAGGGAAAACTGAAGCTTTCTTT. It specifies CASSRGTGKTEAFF.